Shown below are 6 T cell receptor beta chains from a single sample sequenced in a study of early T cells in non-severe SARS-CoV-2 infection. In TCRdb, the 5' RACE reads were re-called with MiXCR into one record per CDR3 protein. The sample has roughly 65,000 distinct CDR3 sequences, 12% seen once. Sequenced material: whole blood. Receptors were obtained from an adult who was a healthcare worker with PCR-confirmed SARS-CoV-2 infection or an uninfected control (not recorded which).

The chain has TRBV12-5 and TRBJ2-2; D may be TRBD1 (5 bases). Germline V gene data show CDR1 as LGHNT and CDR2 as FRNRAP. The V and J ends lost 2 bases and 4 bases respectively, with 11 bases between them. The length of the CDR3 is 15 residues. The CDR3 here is CASGLTPGSTGELFF. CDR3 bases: TGTGCTAGTGGTTTGACGCCAGGGTCCACCGGGGAGCTGTTTTTT.

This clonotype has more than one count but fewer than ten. For the CDR3, the DNA is TGTGCCAGCAGCCACTATTGGGAGGCTCCTGGAAACACCATATATTTT. Encoded protein: CASSHYWEAPGNTIYF. The rearrangement uses TRBV13 and TRBJ1-3; no reliable D call. The germline V gene encodes CDR1 PRHDT and CDR2 FYEKMQ (reference sequence). CDR3 length equals 16 residues. Between the trimmed V and J ends, which lost 5 bases and 2 bases, there was a span of 16 bases.

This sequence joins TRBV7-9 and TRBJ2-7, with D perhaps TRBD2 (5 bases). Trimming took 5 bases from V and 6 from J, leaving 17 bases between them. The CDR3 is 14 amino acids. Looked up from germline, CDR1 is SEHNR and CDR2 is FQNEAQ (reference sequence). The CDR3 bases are TGTGCCAGCAGCGACACCCGACCTAGCTCCGAGCAGTACTTC. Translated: CASSDTRPSSEQYF.

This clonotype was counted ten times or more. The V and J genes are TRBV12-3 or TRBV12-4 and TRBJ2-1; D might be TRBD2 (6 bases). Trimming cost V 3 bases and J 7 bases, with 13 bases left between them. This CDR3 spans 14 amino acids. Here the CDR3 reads CASSFGTGSNEQFF. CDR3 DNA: TGTGCCAGCAGTTTCGGGACTGGATCAAATGAGCAGTTCTTC.

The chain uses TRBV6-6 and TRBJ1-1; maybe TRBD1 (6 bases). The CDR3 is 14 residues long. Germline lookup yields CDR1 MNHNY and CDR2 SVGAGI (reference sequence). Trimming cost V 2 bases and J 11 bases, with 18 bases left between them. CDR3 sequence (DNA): TGTGCCAGCAGTTACGGCCCCCAGGGGAATCTCGCTTTCTTT. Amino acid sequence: CASSYGPQGNLAFF.

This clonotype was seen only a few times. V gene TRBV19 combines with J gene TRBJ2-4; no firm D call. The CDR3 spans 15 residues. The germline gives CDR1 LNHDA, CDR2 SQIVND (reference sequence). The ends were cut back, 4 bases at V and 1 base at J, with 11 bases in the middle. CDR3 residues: CASSSLSGAKNIQYF. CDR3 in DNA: TGTGCCAGTAGTAGCCTCTCCGGGGCCAAAAACATTCAGTACTTC.